This TCR beta chain was sequenced during a study of T cells in Graves' hyperthyroidism and ophthalmopathy. Whole-study context: Peripheral blood was taken when the disease was first diagnosed, before any treatment began.

Fresh peripheral blood, 10 ml, yielded the PBMCs. About this clonotype: Its antigen is still unknown.

The CDR3 is made up of 15 amino acids. V lost 0 bases and J 7 bases, leaving 16 bases between the germline ends. Germline V gene data show CDR1 as MGHRA and CDR2 as YSYEKL. Study-wide points: Among clonotypes expanded in thyroid above 0.001, most were also found in blood. Ophthalmopathy could be told apart from stable hyperthyroidism with a 13 V-J model.

What was amplified from RNA transcripts were TCR beta CDR3 regions. The study used the HTBI primer set for a first-round RT-PCR of the TCR CDR3. TCRdb used MiXCR to reprocess the multiplex PCR reads, holding one entry per CDR3 protein. The sample has a few hundred thousand distinct CDR3 sequences; about 14% are singletons. This sequence was found in a middle-aged woman with Graves' hyperthyroidism that later progressed to Graves' ophthalmopathy. This rearrangement joins TRBV4-1 to TRBJ2-7; tentative D call: TRBD2 (6 bases). The sample comprised blood. The CDR3 region is CASSQENAGSREQYF. The CDR3 coding sequence is TGCGCCAGCAGCCAAGAGAATGCGGGATCTAGAGAGCAGTACTTC.